The 26 T cell receptor beta chains below all came from one sample that was sequenced in a study of cytomegalovirus exposure and HLA in healthy donors. The PCR ran on 60 Vbeta and 13 Jbeta primers. Repertoires were generated with immunoSEQ multiplex PCR, while TCRdb's copy carries only in-frame clones and drops some. Of roughly 110,000 clones in the sample, approximately 81% were seen once. Specimen: PBMCs. These receptors were obtained from a woman younger than 35 in good health and CMV-seropositive.

The V call is TRBV7-6, the J call TRBJ2-1, with TRBD1 as a possible D gene (5 bases). V lost 2 bases and J 7 bases, leaving 12 bases between the germline ends. Germline V CDR1 and CDR2: SGHVS, FNYEAQ. The length of the CDR3 is 14 residues. CDR3 amino acids: CASSLPQESNEQFF. Written as DNA, the CDR3 is TGTGCCAGCAGCTTACCACAGGAGAGTAATGAGCAGTTCTTC.

This clone was recorded only once. J is TRBJ2-5 and V is TRBV11-2; D is unclear. Germline-derived CDR1 and CDR2 are SGHAT and FQNNGV. The CDR3 sequence is 13 residues long. V gave up 1 base and J gave up 2 bases, with 5 bases separating them. CDR3 in DNA: TGTGCCAGCAGCTTAGCTGTACAAGAGACCCAGTACTTC. Translated, it gives CASSLAVQETQYF.

The V and J genes are TRBV5-1 and TRBJ2-1; 7 bases line up with TRBD2. Trimming at V came to 1 base and at J to 0 bases, leaving 1 base not matched to a gene. Germline loops: CDR1 SGHRS, CDR2 YFSETQ. The CDR3 has 15 amino acids. The CDR3 DNA follows: TGCGCCAGCAGCTTGAGCGGGAACTCCTACAATGAGCAGTTCTTC. Its translation: CASSLSGNSYNEQFF. Complete variable domain (other parts from reference TRBV5-1 and TRBJ2-1): KAGVTQTPRYLIKTRGQQVTLSCSPISGHRSVSWYQQTPGQGLQFLFEYFSETQRNKGNFPGRFSGRQFSNSRSEMNVSTLELGDSALYLCASSLSGNSYNEQFFGPGTRLTVL.

This chain connects TRBV5-5 to TRBJ1-4, with D perhaps TRBD1 (6 bases). Between the trimmed V and J ends, which lost 1 base and 2 bases, there was a span of 9 bases. The CDR3 length is 15 residues. The germline CDR1 and CDR2 sequences are SGHKS and YYEKEE (reference sequence). The CDR3 sequence: CASSLLRGTNEKLFF. The CDR3 nucleotides are TGTGCCAGCAGCTTGTTAAGGGGGACTAATGAAAAACTGTTTTTT.

V and J are TRBV19 and TRBJ2-7, with 12 bases fitting TRBD2. In germline, CDR1 is LNHDA, CDR2 SQIVND (reference sequence). V was pared by 5 bases and J by 3 bases, with 11 bases of the junction left unmatched. CDR3 length equals 17 residues. The CDR3 nucleotides read TGTGCCAGTAGTCTTGCCCTTAGGACTAGCGGGAACTACGAGCAGTACTTC. This codes for CASSLALRTSGNYEQYF. The full variable domain, rest sourced from reference TRBV19 and TRBJ2-7, is DGGITQSPKYLFRKEGQNVTLSCEQNLNHDAMYWYRQDPGQGLRLIYYSQIVNDFQKGDIAEGYSVSREKKESFPLTVTSAQKNPTAFYLCASSLALRTSGNYEQYFGPGTRLTVT.

The rearrangement uses TRBV4-2 and TRBJ2-2; tentatively, D is TRBD2 (7 bases). Germline V CDR1 and CDR2: LGHNA, YNFKEQ. Trimming removed 6 bases at V and 4 bases at J, with 18 bases between. This CDR3 region has 16 residues. CDR3 in amino acids: CASSQSRGGGTGELFF. CDR3 in DNA: TGTGCCAGCAGTCAAAGCAGGGGAGGGGGCACCGGGGAGCTGTTTTTT.

The rearrangement links TRBV7-9 to TRBJ1-2; 8 positions match TRBD1. Germline V gene sequence: CDR1 SEHNR, CDR2 FQNEAQ (reference sequence). There are 15 residues in the CDR3. Trimming removed 4 bases from V and 2 bases from J; junction bases left unmatched: 6. CDR3 protein: CASSSRRTGNYGYTF. DNA for the CDR3: TGTGCCAGCAGCTCGAGAAGGACAGGGAACTATGGCTACACCTTC.

In its sample, this clone was seen a few times. This rearrangement joins TRBV11-2 to TRBJ2-5; D gene ambiguous. The CDR3 consists of 13 residues. V lost 1 base and J lost 4, with 7 bases in between. CDR1 is SGHAT, CDR2 FQNNGV, per germline. CDR3: CASSLVAGETQYF. The CDR3 DNA sequence: TGTGCCAGCAGCTTAGTCGCAGGAGAGACCCAGTACTTC.

The chain uses TRBV5-1 and TRBJ2-1, with 14 bases fitting TRBD2. Trimming at V came to 2 bases and at J to 8 bases, leaving 12 bases not matched to a gene. Germline V gene lookup returns CDR1 SGHRS and CDR2 YFSETQ. This CDR3 spans 18 amino acids. CDR3 in amino acids: CASSFTGTSGSSGDEQFF. For the CDR3, the DNA is TGCGCCAGCAGCTTCACCGGGACTAGCGGGAGTTCTGGTGATGAGCAGTTCTTC.

The chain employs TRBV5-1 and TRBJ2-1, with a weak D call TRBD1 (5 bases). The germline CDR1 and CDR2 sequences are SGHRS and YFSETQ. This CDR3 comprises 15 residues. V was trimmed by 2 bases and J by 9 bases, leaving 18 bases between them. The chain's CDR3 is CASSFPDQGRSEQFF. The CDR3 DNA is TGCGCCAGCAGCTTCCCGGACCAGGGTAGAAGTGAGCAGTTCTTC.

This chain uses TRBV6-6 with TRBJ2-7; D may be TRBD2 (5 bases). The length of the CDR3 is 14 residues. CDR1 is MNHNY and CDR2 is SVGAGI in the germline V gene (reference sequence). Trimming left V 0 bases short and J 5 bases short, with 11 bases between. This chain's CDR3 is CASSYSRTRDEQYF. The CDR3 region has the DNA TGTGCCAGCAGTTACTCGCGGACGAGGGACGAGCAGTACTTC.

This chain connects TRBV7-2 to TRBJ2-5, with no clear D. The length of the CDR3 is 13 residues. Germline V CDR1 and CDR2: SGHTA, FQGNSA. The ends were cut back, 0 bases at V and 2 bases at J, with 4 bases in the middle. In nucleotides, the CDR3 is TGTGCCAGCAGCTTAGCGACTCAAGAGACCCAGTACTTC. This gives the protein CASSLATQETQYF.

This sequence joins TRBV25-1 and TRBJ1-2, with a tentative D call TRBD1 (6 bases). Trimming took off 4 bases at V and 2 bases at J, with 17 bases between the two ends. Germline V gives CDR1 MGHDK, CDR2 SYGVNS. CDR3 length: 16 residues. CDR3 residues: CASSGGRARGNYGYTF. The CDR3 DNA follows: TGTGCCAGCAGTGGCGGCAGGGCAAGGGGGAACTATGGCTACACCTTC.

This chain connects TRBV5-4 to TRBJ1-2; D is ambiguous. Germline V gives CDR1 SGHNT, CDR2 YYREEE (reference sequence). This CDR3 contains 15 residues. Deletions cut 4 bases from V and 0 bases from J, with 13 bases between. CDR3 bases: TGTGCCAGCAGCACGGCCCCCGGGGCTAACTATGGCTACACCTTC. Its protein product is CASSTAPGANYGYTF.

V is TRBV19 and J is TRBJ1-6; unclear D gene. V lost 0 bases, J lost 8 bases, and 8 bases lay in between. Germline assignment: CDR1 LNHDA and CDR2 SQIVND (reference sequence). CDR3 size: 14 residues. CDR3 protein: CASSIDGRYSPLHF. The CDR3 DNA is TGTGCCAGTAGTATAGACGGGAGATATTCACCCCTCCACTTT.

The gene calls are TRBV27 and TRBJ2-7, with TRBD2 as a possible D gene (5 bases). The CDR3 consists of 16 residues. CDR1 is MNHEY and CDR2 is SMNVEV in the germline V gene (reference sequence). V dropped 2 bases and J dropped 5 bases, with 19 bases sitting between them. CDR3 nucleotide sequence: TGTGCCAGCAGTTTAAGGGCCCGACGGGCCGGGGACGAGCAGTACTTC. This encodes CASSLRARRAGDEQYF.

The chain uses TRBV28 and TRBJ2-5; 10 bases map to TRBD2. The ends lost 2 bases at V and 4 bases at J; junction bases unmatched: 7. The CDR3 has 16 residues. Germline V gene sequence: CDR1 MDHEN, CDR2 SYDVKM. This CDR3 is CASSLLSGRARETQYF. The CDR3 nucleotides are TGTGCCAGCAGTTTACTCAGCGGGAGGGCCCGAGAGACCCAGTACTTC.

The J gene is TRBJ2-1, the V gene TRBV6-1, with D perhaps TRBD2 (5 bases). The CDR3 has 14 amino acids. Deletions cut 4 bases from V and 3 bases from J, with 10 bases between. Germline values: CDR1 MNHNS, CDR2 SASEGT. The CDR3 sequence: CASSVRGYYNEQFF. The CDR3 DNA reads TGTGCCAGCAGTGTTAGAGGGTACTACAATGAGCAGTTCTTC.

This chain connects TRBV6-5 to TRBJ2-2, with TRBD2 matching over 8 bases. With V trimmed by 0 bases and J by 7 bases, 7 bases remained unmatched. This CDR3 region has 16 residues. The germline V gene has CDR1 MNHEY and CDR2 SVGAGI. CDR3 region: CASSYSIREGIGELFF. Written as DNA, the CDR3 is TGTGCCAGCAGTTACTCGATACGGGAGGGAATCGGGGAGCTGTTTTTT.

V and J are TRBV7-9 and TRBJ1-2; 8 bases are a match to TRBD1. The CDR3 runs 13 residues. From germline, CDR1 is SEHNR and CDR2 FQNEAQ (reference sequence). Unmatched junction bases numbered 7, after V lost 5 bases and J lost 8 bases. DNA of the CDR3: TGTGCCAGCAGCCCCGGACAGGGAGGGGGCTACACCTTC. Protein product: CASSPGQGGGYTF.

The V call is TRBV11-1, the J call TRBJ2-5, with TRBD2 matching over 9 bases. V shed 3 bases, J shed 2 bases, and the junction held 10 bases outside the gene matches. The germline V gene encodes CDR1 SGHAT and CDR2 FQDESV (reference sequence). The CDR3 has 17 amino acids. The CDR3 spells CASSFGPSTSGQETQYF. The CDR3 DNA follows: TGTGCCAGCAGCTTTGGACCCTCGACTAGCGGACAAGAGACCCAGTACTTC.

In this sample, this clone turned up once. Its ends do not fully match the called genes, so a read error is possible. This chain joins TRBV7-7 and TRBJ2-2, with D possibly matching TRBD2 (6 bases). The germline V gene encodes CDR1 SSHAT and CDR2 FNYEAQ (reference sequence). This CDR3 spans 19 amino acids. CDR3 coding DNA: TGTGCTAGCAGCTTAAAACGAGGACTACCTAAGGCCTCCACCGGGGAGCTGTTTTTT. Its protein is CASSLKRGLPKASTGELFF. Full variable domain (missing parts from reference TRBV7-7 and TRBJ2-2): GAGVSQSPRYKVTKRGQDVTLRCDPISSHATLYWYQQALGQGPEFLTYFNYEAQPDKSGLPSDRFSAERPEGSISTLTIQRTEQRDSAMYRCASSLKRGLPKASTGELFFGEGSRLTVL.

The chain links TRBV7-8 to TRBJ2-5; D possibly corresponds to TRBD1 (6 bases). V lost 6 bases and J lost 4, with 12 bases in between. Germline V lookup: CDR1 SGHVS, CDR2 FQNEAQ. The CDR3 covers 13 residues. CDR3 in amino acids: CASRLGGAETQYF. The CDR3 region has the DNA TGTGCCAGCAGGCTAGGGGGTGCAGAGACCCAGTACTTC.

This clone was picked up one time. V usage is TRBV18 and J usage is TRBJ2-7; TRBD2 might be the D (6 bases). Germline CDR1 and CDR2: KGHSH and LQKENI. Trimming cost V 1 base and J 6 bases, with 25 bases left between them. CDR3 length: 18 residues. CDR3: CASSPRFGAGVPHSEQYF. The CDR3 nucleotides are TGTGCCAGCTCACCACGGTTCGGAGCGGGTGTGCCCCATAGCGAGCAGTACTTC.

This clone occurred once. J is TRBJ2-5 and V is TRBV7-9, with TRBD2 matching 9 bases. Germline CDR1 SEHNR, CDR2 FQNEAQ (reference sequence). The V gene end was trimmed by 5 bases and the J gene end by 5 bases; junction bases not matched to a gene: 9. The length of the CDR3 is 15 residues. CDR3 sequence reads: CASSPVAGEGETQYF. CDR3 bases: TGTGCCAGCAGCCCAGTAGCGGGAGAGGGGGAGACCCAGTACTTC.

The chain is built from TRBV7-8 and TRBJ2-7; tentatively, D is TRBD1 (5 bases). Germline V lookup: CDR1 SGHVS, CDR2 FQNEAQ. V shed 5 bases and J shed 0 bases, with 8 bases lying between them. The CDR3 consists of 13 residues. CDR3 nucleotides: TGTGCCAGCAGCCCAGGGATCTCCTACGAGCAGTACTTC. Its protein is CASSPGISYEQYF.